Presented here are 2 T cell receptor beta chains from one specimen sequenced in a study of T cells after posttransplantation cyclophosphamide. The naive gate required viable CD3+CD4+ or CD3+CD8+ cells with CCR7+CD45RA+CD45RO-CD95-CD27+CD28+ phenotype. Generated by immunoSEQ multiplex PCR, the TCRdb table keeps only in-frame clones and is missing some. This table holds about 16,000 clones, 90% to 95% found once. The sequenced material came from naive CD4+ T cells sorted from blood. These receptors came from a woman in her fifties or sixties in good health and a related stem cell transplant donor.

The chain combines TRBV28 with TRBJ2-5, with 10 bases fitting TRBD2. V lost 1 base, J lost 3 bases, and 2 bases stayed unmatched. CDR1 and CDR2 from the germline V gene are MDHEN and SYDVKM. The CDR3 sequence is 15 residues long. CDR3 in DNA: TGTGCCAGCAGTTTATCTAGCGGGAGCGAAGAGACCCAGTACTTC. Protein: CASSLSSGSEETQYF.

The rearrangement uses TRBV28 and TRBJ1-5, with a possible D match to TRBD1 (6 bases). CDR3 length: 15 residues. CDR1 MDHEN and CDR2 SYDVKM come from the germline V gene. Deletions cut 1 base from V and 7 bases from J, with 14 bases between. The CDR3 DNA reads as TGTGCCAGCAGTTTATCAGGGGCTGGGGGACAGCCCCAGCATTTT. This encodes CASSLSGAGGQPQHF. Supplemented by reference TRBV28 and TRBJ1-5, the full variable domain reads DVKVTQSSRYLVKRTGEKVFLECVQDMDHENMFWYRQDPGLGLRLIYFSYDVKMKEKGDIPEGYSVSREKKERFSLILESASTNQTSMYLCASSLSGAGGQPQHFGDGTRLSIL.